Below are 28 T cell receptor beta chains sequenced from a single sample in a study of blood T cell repertoires in COVID-19 (dated by TCRdb to the early 2020s). Library preparation was by the immunoSEQ multiplex PCR assay. The source is immuneACCESS, and TCRdb retained only in-frame sequences with V and J called. Part of the clones is not carried over; for the studies checked, unresolved V genes explain less than half of this, and the remainder is unexplained. The sample table contains a few hundred thousand clones; only one count was recorded for about nine tenths of them. The ten top clones hold 6.2% of the sample. The sequencing sample was made of peripheral blood. The receptors were gathered from a man aged 55 to 70 with acute or convalescent COVID-19.

The J gene is TRBJ1-2, the V gene TRBV7-2; D gene uncertain. V was cut by 0 bases and J by 5 bases, with 10 bases left in between. This CDR3 has 14 amino acids. Germline CDR1 and CDR2: SGHTA and FQGNSA. CDR3 amino acids: CASSLAGWSYGYTF. DNA for the CDR3: TGTGCCAGCAGCTTAGCGGGTTGGAGTTATGGCTACACCTTC.

The chain recombines TRBV28 with TRBJ1-2, with D possibly being TRBD1 (5 bases). Between the trimmed V and J ends, which lost 1 base and 3 bases, there was a span of 12 bases. The CDR3 covers 15 residues. Germline values: CDR1 MDHEN, CDR2 SYDVKM. The CDR3 region is CASSLSHTGDYGYTF. DNA for the CDR3: TGTGCCAGCAGTTTATCCCACACGGGGGACTATGGCTACACCTTC.

This chain joins TRBV6-5 and TRBJ1-1; TRBD1 agrees at 7 bases. The CDR3 extends over 15 amino acids. Trimming at V came to 6 bases and at J to 1 base, leaving 8 bases not matched to a gene. CDR1 is MNHEY and CDR2 is SVGAGI in the germline V gene. The DNA of the CDR3 is TGTGCCAGCAGCCTCGAGGGGGCTGGGAACACTGAAGCTTTCTTT. This sequence encodes CASSLEGAGNTEAFF.

The rearrangement uses TRBV21-1 and TRBJ1-3. TRBV21-1 is tagged as a pseudogene. The CDR3 length is 18 residues. CDR3 DNA sequence: TGTGCCAGCAGGTACATTAAGGAGGGCCTGAGGGTTGGAAACACCATATATTTT. This gives the protein CASRYIKEGLRVGNTIYF.

The rearrangement joins TRBV7-4 to TRBJ2-5; 8 bases are a match to TRBD2. The length of the CDR3 is 15 residues. Germline V lookup: CDR1 SGHVT, CDR2 SQSDAQ. The V gene end was trimmed by 5 bases and the J gene end by 4 bases; junction bases not matched to a gene: 9. The CDR3 loop reads CASSLQREWVETQYF. The CDR3 region has the DNA TGTGCCAGCAGCCTGCAGCGGGAGTGGGTAGAGACCCAGTACTTC. The full variable domain, completed using reference TRBV7-4 and TRBJ2-5, is GAGVSQSPRYKVAKRGRDVALRCDSISGHVTLYWYRQTLGQGSEVLTYSQSDAQRDKSGRPSGRFSAERPERSVSTLKIQRTEQGDSAVYLCASSLQREWVETQYFGPGTRLLVL.

V is TRBV7-9 and J is TRBJ2-7; perhaps TRBD1 as D (7 bases). CDR1 and CDR2 (germline): SEHNR, FQNEAQ (reference sequence). V was pared by 6 bases and J by 1 base, with 16 bases between. The CDR3 has 15 residues. CDR3 nucleotide sequence: TGTGCCAGCAGAATATCGACAGGGAGGTCCTACGAGCAGTACTTC. Translation: CASRISTGRSYEQYF.

This chain links TRBV7-3 with TRBJ1-2; D perhaps matches TRBD1 (6 bases). CDR1 is SGHTA and CDR2 is FQGTGA in the germline V gene. The V end was cut by 3 bases, the J end by 5 bases, with 10 bases between. This CDR3 has 13 amino acids. The CDR3 DNA sequence: TGTGCCAGCAGCTTGGGGGCAGGATATGGCTACACCTTC. It specifies CASSLGAGYGYTF.

This chain uses TRBV28 with TRBJ2-5; 11 nucleotides line up with TRBD1. Germline values: CDR1 MDHEN, CDR2 SYDVKM. CDR3 length: 15 residues. V gave up 6 bases and J gave up 2 bases; unmatched junction bases: 5. The CDR3 DNA reads TGTGCCAGCAGCCGGACAGGGGGCTGGCAAGAGACCCAGTACTTC. Translated: CASSRTGGWQETQYF. The full variable domain, with the rest looked up from reference TRBV28 and TRBJ2-5, is DVKVTQSSRYLVKRTGEKVFLECVQDMDHENMFWYRQDPGLGLRLIYFSYDVKMKEKGDIPEGYSVSREKKERFSLILESASTNQTSMYLCASSRTGGWQETQYFGPGTRLLVL.

The CDR3 region has the DNA TGTGCCTGGAGTGTGGGACAGTTTACGAACACCGGGGAGCTGTTTTTT. Its translation is CAWSVGQFTNTGELFF. The chain is built from TRBV30 and TRBJ2-2; 7 bases are shared with TRBD1. Germline values: CDR1 GTSNPN, CDR2 SVGIG (reference sequence). This CDR3 spans 16 amino acids. The trim removed 0 bases at V and 0 bases at J, leaving 4 bases unmatched.

This chain uses TRBV4-1 with TRBJ2-1, with a weak D call TRBD2 (6 bases). The ends were cut back, 4 bases at V and 3 bases at J, with 13 bases in the middle. The CDR3 runs 15 residues. The V gene's germline CDR1 is MGHRA and CDR2 YSYEKL. CDR3 protein: CASSPTGSHYNEQFF. The CDR3 DNA sequence: TGCGCCAGCAGCCCGACCGGGAGCCACTACAATGAGCAGTTCTTC.

The rearrangement uses TRBV21-1 and TRBJ1-5; TRBD1, the D gene given by the table, was not confirmed from the DNA. TRBV21-1 represents a pseudogene. The CDR3 consists of 17 residues. The CDR3 bases are TGTGCCAGCAGCCCCGGTGGCAGGGGTTATAGCAATCAGCCCCAGCATTTT. Amino acids: CASSPGGRGYSNQPQHF.

The gene calls are TRBV6-2 or TRBV6-3 and TRBJ1-1; D gene uncertain. This CDR3 region has 15 residues. CDR1 and CDR2 from the germline V gene are MNHEY and SVGEGT. The V end was cut by 6 bases, the J end by 3 bases, with 17 bases between. The CDR3 DNA is TGTGCCAGCAGCCCTTTTTCCGGGTCTGACACTGAAGCTTTCTTT. This codes for CASSPFSGSDTEAFF.

This clone was counted once. The rearrangement uses TRBV3-1 (or the pseudogene TRBV3-2) and TRBJ2-1; weak D call: TRBD2 (6 bases). The CDR3 loop spans 15 amino acids. With 0 bases removed from V and 5 bases from J, the gap between germline ends came to 11 bases. Germline values: CDR1 LGHDT, CDR2 YNNKEL (reference sequence). In DNA form, the CDR3 reads TGTGCCAGCAGCCAAGATGGCGGGGCCCACAATGAGCAGTTCTTC. It codes for CASSQDGGAHNEQFF.

The genes are TRBV6-5 and TRBJ1-2, with D maybe TRBD1 (6 bases). The CDR3 is made up of 13 amino acids. In germline, CDR1 is MNHEY, CDR2 SVGAGI. Trimming removed 6 bases from V and 4 bases from J, with 12 bases in between. CDR3 sequence (DNA): TGTGCCAGCAGCCTAGGACAGACCTATGGCTACACCTTC. Residues: CASSLGQTYGYTF.

The chain joins TRBV6-5 to TRBJ2-3; the match to TRBD2 covers 7 bases. The CDR3 covers 14 residues. V gave up 2 bases and J gave up 1 base; unmatched junction bases: 0. The germline gives CDR1 MNHEY, CDR2 SVGAGI. CDR3 nucleotide sequence: TGTGCCAGCAGTTACGGGGGGGGCACAGATACGCAGTATTTT. Protein sequence: CASSYGGGTDTQYF.

The rearrangement links TRBV28 to TRBJ2-7, with a weak D call TRBD2 (5 bases). CDR3 length: 12 amino acids. V lost 6 bases, J lost 6 bases, and 12 bases lay in between. Germline CDR1 MDHEN, CDR2 SYDVKM. CDR3 nucleotide sequence: TGTGCCAGCAGGACGGTTGGAGGCGAGCAGTACTTC. Translated: CASRTVGGEQYF.

The chain's CDR3 is CASSNSGRAGEQFF. The CDR3 region has the DNA TGTGCCAGTAGTAACAGCGGGAGGGCAGGTGAGCAGTTCTTC. The chain carries TRBV19 and TRBJ2-1, with 10 bases matching TRBD2. Germline lookup yields CDR1 LNHDA and CDR2 SQIVND (reference sequence). V lost 4 bases and J lost 9; bases outside the gene matches: 6. This CDR3 spans 14 amino acids.

This chain joins TRBV11-2 and TRBJ2-7; 8 nucleotides align to TRBD1. J gave up 11 bases and V 1 base, and 10 bases lay outside the gene matches. This CDR3 has 14 residues. Germline loops: CDR1 SGHAT, CDR2 FQNNGV. The CDR3 DNA follows: TGTGCCAGCAGCTTAGCTACCGGCGGACAGGGAAAGTACTTC. Protein product: CASSLATGGQGKYF.

J is TRBJ2-3 and V is TRBV9; TRBD1 aligns across 7 bases. Per germline, CDR1 SGDLS and CDR2 YYNGEE. V dropped 4 bases and J dropped 10; count of bases not matched to a gene: 15. This CDR3 spans 15 amino acids. The CDR3 DNA follows: TGTGCCAGCAGCCCCACCCGGGACAGTCTTCATTCGCAGTATTTT. This codes for CASSPTRDSLHSQYF.

This chain links TRBV30 with TRBJ2-1; 8 bases are shared with TRBD2. The V and J ends lost 5 bases and 4 bases, in that order; junction bases with no gene match: 4. The V gene's germline CDR1 is GTSNPN and CDR2 SVGIG (reference sequence). This CDR3 has 13 residues. CDR3 sequence (DNA): TGTGCCTGGGAGCGGGAGCTTTACAATGAGCAGTTCTTC. Its translation: CAWERELYNEQFF.

The chain carries TRBV5-6 and TRBJ1-6; D uncertain. The CDR3 contains 14 residues. CDR1 SGHDT and CDR2 YYEEEE come from the germline V gene. V lost 2 bases to trimming and J lost 5 bases, with 8 bases between them. Here the CDR3 reads CASSFTINNSPLHF. The CDR3 nucleotides are TGTGCCAGCAGCTTCACAATTAATAATTCACCCCTCCACTTT.

This clone is a singleton in its sample. The chain carries TRBV6-1 and TRBJ2-1; TRBD2 is a possible D gene (7 bases). Germline CDR1 MNHNS, CDR2 SASEGT. The CDR3 covers 15 residues. The germline V and J ends were trimmed by 2 bases and 8 bases, with 16 bases remaining between them. The CDR3 spells CASSERGGGRDEQFF. DNA of the CDR3: TGTGCCAGCAGTGAACGCGGAGGGGGGAGGGATGAGCAGTTCTTC.

This clone was observed a few times. This chain joins TRBV5-5 and TRBJ1-1; 7 bases map to TRBD1. Germline trimming cut 1 base from V and 5 bases from J; bases unmatched to any gene: 14. CDR3 length: 17 residues. From germline, CDR1 is SGHKS and CDR2 YYEKEE (reference sequence). Here the CDR3 DNA reads TGTGCCAGCAGCTTGACCGGGACAGCCCTAAGGGCGACTGAAGCTTTCTTT. Amino acid sequence: CASSLTGTALRATEAFF.

This chain connects TRBV7-3 to TRBJ1-1; 9 bases are shared with TRBD1. In germline, CDR1 is SGHTA, CDR2 FQGTGA. V dropped 6 bases and J dropped 4; count of bases not matched to a gene: 6. The length of the CDR3 is 14 residues. This chain's CDR3 is CASSEQGAGTEAFF. DNA for the CDR3: TGTGCCAGCAGTGAACAGGGGGCAGGCACTGAAGCTTTCTTT.

The rearrangement links TRBV5-1 to TRBJ1-1; D perhaps matches TRBD1 (5 bases). The germline gives CDR1 SGHRS, CDR2 YFSETQ. The CDR3 length is 14 residues. With 3 bases removed from V and 3 bases from J, the gap between germline ends came to 12 bases. CDR3 loop: CASSSSGADTEAFF. The CDR3 DNA reads TGCGCCAGCAGCTCGAGTGGGGCGGACACTGAAGCTTTCTTT.

V is TRBV2 and J is TRBJ1-5; possible D gene TRBD1, 5 bases. Germline V gene sequence: CDR1 SNHLY, CDR2 FYNNEI. The V end was cut by 7 bases, the J end by 4 bases, with 14 bases between. There are 14 residues in the CDR3. This CDR3 reads CASMEGSTNQPQHF. The CDR3, as DNA: TGTGCCAGCATGGAGGGGAGTACAAATCAGCCCCAGCATTTT.

The chain is built from TRBV20-1 and TRBJ2-3; D is undetermined. CDR3 length equals 11 residues. Germline V gene sequence: CDR1 DFQATT, CDR2 SNEGSKA (reference sequence). V shed 5 bases and J shed 5 bases, with 8 bases lying between them. The CDR3 here is CSAGREDTQYF. The CDR3 DNA follows: TGCAGTGCTGGGCGTGAAGATACGCAGTATTTT.

The CDR3 reads CATSDLLGGYTF. The DNA of the CDR3 is TGTGCCACCAGTGACCTGCTGGGCGGCTACACCTTC. V is TRBV24-1 and J is TRBJ1-2, with no clear D. This CDR3 region has 12 residues. V was clipped by 4 bases and J by 8 bases, with 10 bases between them. Germline CDR1 and CDR2: KGHDR and SFDVKD.